This T cell receptor (beta chain) was recorded in a study of blood T cells in healthy people across ages. Study-level points and caveats: Among T cells, TCR beta diversity per million cells dropped roughly linearly as age rose. Comparison with aged donors showed that long-lived donors had more naive CD4+ cells and higher diversity.

A second PCR of roughly 7 to 11 cycles used a sample-barcoded 5' primer and a J-beta primer mix. In TCRdb, the 5' RACE reads were re-called with MiXCR into one record per CDR3 protein. The table records 550,000 to 700,000 distinct CDR3 sequences, 27% of them present only once. There were healthy Caucasian individuals from Russia, aged roughly 6 to 90, serving as donors. CDR1 is DFQATT and CDR2 is SNEGSKA in the germline V gene (reference sequence). The CDR3 runs 14 residues. Note on this clonotype: No antigen is known for it.

The V and J genes are TRBV20-1 and TRBJ2-5, with TRBD1 matching over 10 bases. The DNA end favors TRBJ2-1, so the J call may be wrong. The TCR was taken from an older woman in good health. Sequenced material: blood. The CDR3: CSARAGTGAFEQFF. CDR3 sequence (DNA): TGCAGTGCTAGAGCCGGGACAGGGGCTTTCGAGCAGTTCTTC.